The 29 T cell receptor beta chains reported below all come from one sample, sequenced in a study of CD8+ T cells in alopecia areata. Sequencing used cDNA as its template, made by extracting RNA and reverse transcribing it. Assay used: immunoSEQ multiplex PCR; TCRdb lists only in-frame clones, some missing. The sample has around 150,000 clones, approximately 57% seen once; the top ten hold 14%. Treatment meaning: oral pan-JAK inhibitor, 5-10 mg twice daily. The sample in question was CD4+ T cells sorted from blood, obtained at week 24, from a patient treated with tofacitinib. Every receptor here comes from a human donor with alopecia areata.

The rearrangement joins TRBV27 to TRBJ1-2; tentatively, D is TRBD1 (6 bases). The V end lost 5 bases, the J end lost 5 bases, and 9 bases lay between the germline ends. The germline V gene has CDR1 MNHEY and CDR2 SMNVEV (reference sequence). There are 12 residues in the CDR3. The CDR3 loop is CASSGTGYGYTF. The DNA for the CDR3 is TGTGCCAGCAGTGGTACAGGGTATGGCTACACCTTC.

This clone was seen a handful of times. J is TRBJ2-3 and V is TRBV5-1, with a possible D match to TRBD1 (6 bases). This CDR3 has 15 amino acids. CDR1 SGHRS and CDR2 YFSETQ come from the germline V gene. V gave up 6 bases and J gave up 2 bases, with 16 bases separating them. The CDR3, as DNA: TGCGCCAGCACAAGGGGGACGACACACACAGATACGCAGTATTTT. This encodes CASTRGTTHTDTQYF.

The rearrangement links TRBV5-1 to TRBJ2-3; D unclear. V gave up 0 bases and J gave up 3 bases, with 8 bases separating them. This CDR3 comprises 14 residues. Germline CDR1 is SGHRS and CDR2 is YFSETQ. The CDR3 DNA is TGCGCCAGCAGCTTGGCCGTTCGAACAGATACGCAGTATTTT. As protein: CASSLAVRTDTQYF. The full variable domain, its missing parts supplied by reference TRBV5-1 and TRBJ2-3, is KAGVTQTPRYLIKTRGQQVTLSCSPISGHRSVSWYQQTPGQGLQFLFEYFSETQRNKGNFPGRFSGRQFSNSRSEMNVSTLELGDSALYLCASSLAVRTDTQYFGPGTRLTVL.

This clone was recorded a few times. The chain recombines TRBV2 with TRBJ1-4; 7 bases align to TRBD1. This CDR3 region has 14 residues. After removal of 6 bases from V and 7 bases from J, the junction contained 8 bases not matched to a gene. Looked up from germline, CDR1 is SNHLY and CDR2 is FYNNEI. CDR3 in amino acids: CASRRIEGAEKLFF. The DNA of the CDR3 is TGTGCCAGCAGGAGAATTGAGGGGGCTGAAAAACTGTTTTTT.

This clone was seen just once. This chain connects TRBV25-1 to TRBJ1-2, with unresolved D. The CDR3 consists of 13 residues. Trimming cost V 4 bases and J 7 bases, with 13 bases left between them. CDR1 and CDR2 from the germline V gene are MGHDK and SYGVNS. The CDR3 loop reads CASSARDSAGYTF. The CDR3 DNA is TGTGCCAGCAGTGCAAGGGATTCGGCTGGCTACACCTTC.

This clone has more than one count but fewer than ten. Within the sample, other DNA sequences also encode this same CDR3. The genes are TRBV4-2 and TRBJ2-5; D not certain. CDR3 length: 14 amino acids. Looked up from germline, CDR1 is LGHNA and CDR2 is YNFKEQ. V was shortened by 0 bases and J by 2 bases, with 7 bases between the two germline ends. The CDR3 here is CASSQEGNQETQYF. CDR3 in DNA: TGTGCCAGCAGCCAAGAAGGGAATCAAGAGACCCAGTACTTC.

This chain uses TRBV6-1 with TRBJ1-1; D gene unclear. This CDR3 spans 11 amino acids. Trimming removed 8 bases from V and 11 bases from J, with 15 bases in between. In germline, CDR1 is MNHNS, CDR2 SASEGT. DNA of the CDR3: TGTGCCAGCTCGCTCCCCCTGTGGGCTTTCTTT. Protein product: CASSLPLWAFF.

The chain links TRBV10-2 to TRBJ1-6, with D possibly being TRBD1 (6 bases). The germline V gene encodes CDR1 WSHSY and CDR2 SAAADI. The CDR3 runs to 15 residues. Trimming cost V 9 bases and J 8 bases, with 20 bases left between them. In nucleotides, the CDR3 is TGCGCCAGTCGAGAACAGGGTACTACTTATTCACCCCTCCACTTT. Amino acids: CASREQGTTYSPLHF.

The chain's CDR3 is CASSESGDKTYEQYF. In DNA form, the CDR3 reads TGTGCCAGCAGTGAATCGGGGGACAAGACCTACGAGCAGTACTTC. The chain joins TRBV25-1 to TRBJ2-5; D is tentatively TRBD1 or TRBD2 (6 bases each). The J call may be incorrect, as the DNA end agrees better with TRBJ2-7. The length of the CDR3 is 15 residues. Germline V lookup: CDR1 MGHDK, CDR2 SYGVNS.

The CDR3 loop is CAGYRQGFGEQFF. In DNA, the CDR3 is TGTGCTGGATATCGACAGGGTTTCGGGGAGCAGTTCTTC. The chain links TRBV30 to TRBJ2-1, with 7 bases lining up with TRBD1. The CDR3 totals 13 residues. Germline-derived CDR1 and CDR2 are GTSNPN and SVGIG (reference sequence).

This clone was detected a few times. The V and J genes are TRBV4-2 and TRBJ2-3, with 7 nucleotides matching TRBD1. The CDR3 covers 17 residues. Germline values: CDR1 LGHNA, CDR2 YNFKEQ. The J segment lost 5 bases and the V segment lost 0 bases, leaving 11 bases of the junction unmatched. The CDR3 reads CASSQEFRQGVRDTQYF. CDR3 nucleotide sequence: TGTGCCAGCAGCCAAGAATTTAGGCAGGGGGTACGAGATACGCAGTATTTT.

In this sample, this clone turned up a few times. The rearrangement links TRBV10-3 to TRBJ2-5; tentatively, D is TRBD2 (6 bases). Germline CDR1 ENHRY, CDR2 SYGVKD. Trimming cost V 10 bases and J 4 bases, with 16 bases left between them. The CDR3 extends over 13 amino acids. CDR3 sequence (DNA): TGTGCCAGCGGGAAAGGGGCAGTAGAGACCCAGTACTTC. Translating gives CASGKGAVETQYF.

V usage is TRBV9 and J usage is TRBJ2-5; D is possibly TRBD2 (6 bases). V was trimmed by 6 bases and J by 7 bases, leaving 19 bases between them. Germline assignment: CDR1 SGDLS and CDR2 YYNGEE. This CDR3 has 14 amino acids. The CDR3: CASTSSPGSGTQYF. The CDR3, as DNA: TGTGCCAGCACATCTAGTCCCGGGAGTGGGACCCAGTACTTC.

This clone has just one count. J is TRBJ1-2 and V is TRBV6-5; D unclear. Trimming shortened V by 3 bases and J by 2 bases, and 7 bases separated the two germline ends. Germline CDR1 MNHEY, CDR2 SVGAGI. The CDR3 covers 13 residues. CDR3 bases: TGTGCCAGCAGTTATTCCGGGAACTATGGCTACACCTTC. Encoded protein: CASSYSGNYGYTF.

This clone was recorded once. This sequence joins TRBV14 and TRBJ1-1, with unresolved D. Trimming took 2 bases from V and 1 from J, leaving 11 bases between them. Per germline, CDR1 SGHDN and CDR2 FVKESK. The CDR3 length is 15 residues. For the CDR3, the DNA is TGTGCCAGCAGCCAAATGTGGGGAGGGAACACTGAAGCTTTCTTT. It encodes CASSQMWGGNTEAFF.

This clone was recorded a few times. The chain is built from TRBV19 and TRBJ1-6, with 10 bases fitting TRBD1. CDR3 length: 13 residues. CDR1 and CDR2 from the germline V gene are LNHDA and SQIVND (reference sequence). V trimming: 10 bases; J trimming: 6 bases; junction bases outside the gene matches: 3. DNA for the CDR3: TGTGCCACGGGACAGGGGATTAATTCACCCCTCCACTTT. It yields the protein CATGQGINSPLHF.

With regard to this clone: At the DNA level, this CDR3 is encoded by other sequences in the same sample as well. This chain links TRBV5-1 with TRBJ1-1; D ambiguous. The CDR3 totals 14 residues. Trimming removed 2 bases at V and 1 base at J, with 9 bases between. CDR1 SGHRS and CDR2 YFSETQ come from the germline V gene. The DNA for the CDR3 is TGCGCCAGCAGCTTAGATCGAACGAACACTGAAGCTTTCTTT. This codes for CASSLDRTNTEAFF.

Concerning this clone: A read error may be the cause here, since a much bigger clone is one base away. This sequence joins TRBV5-6 and TRBJ1-2; the D is unclear. Germline CDR1 is SGHDT and CDR2 is YYEEEE. The CDR3 length is 11 residues. V gave up 1 base and J gave up 4 bases, with 2 bases separating them. CDR3 sequence (DNA): TGTGCCAGCAGCTTGACCTATGGCTACACCTTC. It is translated as CASSLTYGYTF.

This chain links TRBV15 with TRBJ2-3; 8 bases match TRBD1. This CDR3 contains 15 residues. Germline V gives CDR1 LNHNV, CDR2 YYDKDF (reference sequence). The V gene end was trimmed by 8 bases and the J gene end by 0 bases; junction bases not matched to a gene: 7. The CDR3 is CATGRTGQSTDTQYF. Written as DNA, the CDR3 is TGTGCCACCGGGAGGACAGGGCAAAGCACAGATACGCAGTATTTT.

This clone was seen a handful of times. V is TRBV9 and J is TRBJ2-7, with D perhaps matching TRBD1 (6 bases). The V gene lost 4 bases and the J gene lost 3 bases, with 11 bases spanning the gap. The CDR3 spans 13 residues. Germline CDR1 reads SGDLS; CDR2 reads YYNGEE. The CDR3 DNA follows: TGTGCCAGCAGCTCCTCGACAGGCTACGAGCAGTACTTC. Amino acids: CASSSSTGYEQYF. Combining the CDR3 with reference TRBV9 and TRBJ2-7 gives the whole variable domain DSGVTQTPKHLITATGQRVTLRCSPRSGDLSVYWYQQSLDQGLQFLIQYYNGEERAKGNILERFSAQQFPDLHSELNLSSLELGDSALYFCASSSSTGYEQYFGPGTRLTVT.

This chain connects TRBV11-2 to TRBJ1-1; D may be TRBD1 (5 bases). Germline V gene sequence: CDR1 SGHAT, CDR2 FQNNGV. The CDR3 runs 13 residues. V was shortened by 2 bases and J by 6 bases, with 10 bases between the two germline ends. The CDR3 reads CASSLWRTSEAFF. Written as DNA, the CDR3 is TGTGCCAGCAGCTTATGGCGGACATCTGAAGCTTTCTTT.

The table lists this clone with a few counts. The chain joins TRBV11-2 to TRBJ2-2; D possibly corresponds to TRBD2 (6 bases). V was shortened by 5 bases and J by 2 bases, with 9 bases between the two germline ends. Germline V gives CDR1 SGHAT, CDR2 FQNNGV. The CDR3 has 14 residues. The CDR3 DNA is TGTGCCAGCAGCCGGGGGAGAAACACCGGGGAGCTGTTTTTT. Translated, it gives CASSRGRNTGELFF.

V and J are TRBV4-2 and TRBJ2-7, with TRBD2 matching over 9 bases. V lost 0 bases to trimming and J lost 4 bases; unmatched junction nucleotides: 10. The germline V gene encodes CDR1 LGHNA and CDR2 YNFKEQ. CDR3 length equals 17 residues. The CDR3 loop is CASSQEVAGARSYEQYF. The CDR3, as DNA: TGTGCCAGCAGCCAAGAGGTAGCGGGGGCGAGGAGTTACGAGCAGTACTTC.

The chain employs TRBV29-1 and TRBJ1-2; no clear D. The CDR3 is made up of 8 amino acids. In germline, CDR1 is SQVTM, CDR2 ANQGSEA. With 7 bases removed from V and 8 bases from J, the gap between germline ends came to 5 bases. Here the CDR3 reads CSAGGYTF. In nucleotides, the CDR3 is TGCAGCGCTGGGGGCTACACCTTC. Full variable domain (rest looked up from reference TRBV29-1 and TRBJ1-2): SAVISQKPSRDICQRGTSLTIQCQVDSQVTMMFWYRQQPGQSLTLIATANQGSEATYESGFVIDKFPISRPNLTFSTLTVSNMSPEDSSIYLCSAGGYTFGSGTRLTVV.

This clone was seen only once. The V gene is TRBV7-8, the J gene TRBJ1-2; no definite D call. Germline values: CDR1 SGHVS, CDR2 FQNEAQ. There are 16 residues in the CDR3. Between the trimmed V and J ends, which lost 2 bases and 6 bases, there was a span of 19 bases. In DNA form, the CDR3 reads TGTGCCAGCAGCTTACTAAGCGACTCGAGGAGTCATGGCTACACCTTC. Amino acid sequence: CASSLLSDSRSHGYTF.

V is TRBV4-1 and J is TRBJ2-5, with 10 nucleotides matching TRBD2. The germline CDR1 and CDR2 sequences are MGHRA and YSYEKL. J lost 5 bases, V lost 4 bases, and 10 bases had no gene match. This CDR3 region has 16 residues. This CDR3 is CASSRLGTSVGETQYF. CDR3 nucleotides: TGCGCCAGCAGCCGACTAGGGACTAGCGTTGGGGAGACCCAGTACTTC.

The chain links TRBV29-1 to TRBJ1-2, with a weak D call TRBD1 (6 bases). The CDR3 has 12 residues. Germline V gene data show CDR1 as SQVTM and CDR2 as ANQGSEA. Trimming pared 4 bases from V and 12 bases from J, leaving 18 bases between. CDR3 residues: CSVVGQGLFHTF. The CDR3 DNA follows: TGCAGCGTTGTTGGCCAGGGGCTTTTCCACACCTTC. Based on the CDR3 plus reference TRBV29-1 and TRBJ1-2, the full variable domain is SAVISQKPSRDICQRGTSLTIQCQVDSQVTMMFWYRQQPGQSLTLIATANQGSEATYESGFVIDKFPISRPNLTFSTLTVSNMSPEDSSIYLCSVVGQGLFHTFGSGTRLTVV.

The chain has TRBV7-9 and TRBJ1-6; tentative D call: TRBD1 (5 bases). This CDR3 is built from 13 residues. CDR1 is SEHNR and CDR2 is FQNEAQ in the germline V gene (reference sequence). V gave up 3 bases and J gave up 9 bases, with 9 bases separating them. The CDR3 protein is CASSFPGSSPLHF. The CDR3 DNA follows: TGTGCCAGCAGCTTTCCAGGGTCTTCACCCCTCCACTTT.

This clone was found a few times. This rearrangement joins TRBV19 to TRBJ2-1, with 7 positions matching TRBD1. The CDR3 covers 16 residues. The V gene end was trimmed by 5 bases and the J gene end by 5 bases; junction bases not matched to a gene: 12. Germline V lookup: CDR1 LNHDA, CDR2 SQIVND (reference sequence). CDR3 loop: CASSVITRDSNNEQFF. CDR3 DNA: TGTGCCAGTAGTGTCATAACTCGGGACAGTAACAATGAGCAGTTCTTC.